Following are 2 T cell receptor beta chains from one sample sequenced in a study of Ad26.COV2.S vaccination and SARS-CoV-2 variants. TCRdb keeps only in-frame clones here, not all; method: immunoSEQ multiplex PCR. The sample lists approximately 410,000 clones, 80% to 95% occurring once. Treatment defined: over 15 received Ad26.COV2.S at low or high dose, single or two shots; roughly five received placebo; per-sample allocation not given. The samples date from day 63 after the first vaccine or placebo injection. Sequencing was performed on peripheral blood, taken in a trial of Ad26.COV2.S vaccine versus placebo. The receptors shown here come from a person aged 18-60 years who received the Ad26.COV2.S COVID-19 vaccine or a placebo.

In this sample, this clone turned up once. The rearrangement links TRBV6-5 to TRBJ2-7; TRBD2 aligns across 8 bases. Germline loops: CDR1 MNHEY, CDR2 SVGAGI. The length of the CDR3 is 16 residues. Unmatched junction bases numbered 15, after V lost 2 bases and J lost 9 bases. The CDR3 spells CASSYQPVAGGTVQYF. Written as DNA, the CDR3 is TGTGCCAGCAGTTACCAACCAGTGGCGGGGGGTACAGTGCAGTACTTC.

V gene TRBV24-1 combines with J gene TRBJ2-1, with D unresolved. V was cut by 1 base and J by 7 bases, with 4 bases left in between. The length of the CDR3 is 12 residues. The germline gives CDR1 KGHDR, CDR2 SFDVKD. The CDR3 loop is CATSDFWNEQFF. The CDR3 coding sequence is TGTGCCACCAGTGATTTCTGGAATGAGCAGTTCTTC.